Each of the 2 T cell receptor beta chains below was sequenced from the same sample in a study of blood T cell repertoires in COVID-19. The protocol was immunoSEQ multiplex PCR, while the TCRdb copy is restricted to in-frame clones and leaves out a portion. The repertoire holds approximately 70,000 clones, with under 90% as singletons. Sequences were obtained from peripheral blood. Receptors were obtained from a man between 65 and 85 years old with active or convalescent COVID-19.

The CDR3 sequence is CASSTPRTSGRASSYNEQFF. As DNA, the CDR3 is TGTGCCAGTAGTACTCCAAGGACTAGCGGGAGGGCGAGCTCCTACAATGAGCAGTTCTTC. The V gene is TRBV19, the J gene TRBJ2-1; 15 bases are shared with TRBD2. The CDR3 sequence is 20 residues long. V lost 4 bases to trimming and J lost 0 bases; unmatched junction nucleotides: 10. The germline V gene has CDR1 LNHDA and CDR2 SQIVND (reference sequence). The full variable domain, completed using reference TRBV19 and TRBJ2-1, is DGGITQSPKYLFRKEGQNVTLSCEQNLNHDAMYWYRQDPGQGLRLIYYSQIVNDFQKGDIAEGYSVSREKKESFPLTVTSAQKNPTAFYLCASSTPRTSGRASSYNEQFFGPGTRLTVL.

The chain is built from TRBV28 and TRBJ1-4; 10 bases line up with TRBD1. The CDR3 length is 15 residues. V trimming: 3 bases; J trimming: 7 bases; junction bases outside the gene matches: 5. CDR1 MDHEN and CDR2 SYDVKM come from the germline V gene. This CDR3 reads CASSFPDRGFEKLFF. Written as DNA, the CDR3 is TGTGCCAGCAGTTTTCCGGACAGGGGGTTTGAAAAACTGTTTTTT.